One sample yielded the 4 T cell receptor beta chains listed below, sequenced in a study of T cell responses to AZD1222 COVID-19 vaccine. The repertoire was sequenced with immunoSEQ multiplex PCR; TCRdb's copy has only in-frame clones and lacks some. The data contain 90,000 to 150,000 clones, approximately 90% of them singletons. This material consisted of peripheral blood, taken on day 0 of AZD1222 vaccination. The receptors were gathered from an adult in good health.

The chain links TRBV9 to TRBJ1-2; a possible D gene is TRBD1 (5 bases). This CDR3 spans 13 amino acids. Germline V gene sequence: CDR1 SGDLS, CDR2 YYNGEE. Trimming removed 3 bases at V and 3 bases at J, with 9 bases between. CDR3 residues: CASSAGRDYGYTF. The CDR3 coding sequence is TGTGCCAGCAGCGCGGGACGGGACTATGGCTACACCTTC.

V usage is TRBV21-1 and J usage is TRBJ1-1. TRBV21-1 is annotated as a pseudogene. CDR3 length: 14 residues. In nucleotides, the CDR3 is TGTGCCAGCAGTCCCGGGCCCCGGAACACTGAAGCTTTCTTT. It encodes CASSPGPRNTEAFF.

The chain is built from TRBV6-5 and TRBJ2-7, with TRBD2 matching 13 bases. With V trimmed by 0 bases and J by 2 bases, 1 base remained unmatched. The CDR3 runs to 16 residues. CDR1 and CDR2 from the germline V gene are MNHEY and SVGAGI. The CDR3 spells CASSYSTSGGTYEQYF. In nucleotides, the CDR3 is TGTGCCAGCAGTTACTCGACTAGCGGGGGGACCTACGAGCAGTACTTC.

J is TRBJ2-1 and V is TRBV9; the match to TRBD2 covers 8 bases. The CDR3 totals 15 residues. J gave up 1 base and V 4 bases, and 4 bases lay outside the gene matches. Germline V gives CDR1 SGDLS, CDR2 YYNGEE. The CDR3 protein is CASSSSGNSYNEQFF. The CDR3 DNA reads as TGTGCCAGCAGCAGTAGCGGGAATTCCTACAATGAGCAGTTCTTC. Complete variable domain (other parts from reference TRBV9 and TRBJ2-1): DSGVTQTPKHLITATGQRVTLRCSPRSGDLSVYWYQQSLDQGLQFLIQYYNGEERAKGNILERFSAQQFPDLHSELNLSSLELGDSALYFCASSSSGNSYNEQFFGPGTRLTVL.